This T cell receptor beta chain emerged from a study of cytotoxic CD8 clonotypes in ibrutinib-treated CLL. About the study: Average yields of 255,043 productive templates and 100,000 or so productive rearrangements characterized the samples. The study, taken as a whole, reports: Baseline clonality exceeded age-matched healthy donors and tracked circulating CD8+ T-cell counts. Among the clonotypes, public ones were uncommon and contracted or held stable on treatment.

Genomic DNA for TCR beta libraries, approximately 2 micrograms, came from cryopreserved PBMCs. Germline CDR1 KGHSH, CDR2 LQKENI. CDR3 length equals 14 residues. The ends were cut back, 2 bases at V and 2 bases at J, with 8 bases in the middle. Assay: immunoSEQ multiplex PCR; the TCRdb copy retains only in-frame clones and omits some. Of roughly 200,000 clones listed, over 65% are singletons. Note on this clone: Its antigen is as yet unknown.

The sequences come from PBMCs, collected after 12 months of ibrutinib treatment. The chain links TRBV18 to TRBJ2-3, with D tentatively TRBD2 (5 bases). This receptor was taken from a human donor with chronic lymphocytic leukemia. This CDR3 reads CASSPRRNTDTQYF. The CDR3 DNA follows: TGTGCCAGCTCACCAAGGAGGAACACAGATACGCAGTATTTT. The whole variable domain, filled in from reference TRBV18 and TRBJ2-3, reads NAGVMQNPRHLVRRRGQEARLRCSPMKGHSHVYWYRQLPEEGLKFMVYLQKENIIDESGMPKERFSAEFPKEGPSILRIQQVVRGDSAAYFCASSPRRNTDTQYFGPGTRLTVL.